A selection of T cell receptor beta chains follows, all from one sample in a study of cytomegalovirus exposure and HLA in healthy donors. This table comes from immunoSEQ multiplex PCR, and its TCRdb copy is limited to in-frame clones, with some not included. The table includes about 82,000 clones, 90% to 95% detected once. The sample was PBMCs. The receptors were sampled from a man aged 18-30 years in good health and CMV-seronegative. The CDR3 runs from the conserved cysteine through the conserved F or W. The D gene is left open where the match is weak. Clone size is shown for a subset of rows, as once, few, many or a class of expanded clone.

>-|TRBD1|TRBJ2-6|TRBV2
CASSLTGTGAGYSGANVLTF
TGTGCCAGCAGTCTAACCGGGACAGGGGCAGGGTACTCTGGGGCCAACGTCCTGACTTTC
>-|TRBD2|TRBJ2-1|TRBV30
CAWGTSGSSYNEQFF
TGTGCCTGGGGTACTAGCGGAAGCTCCTACAATGAGCAGTTCTTC
>-|-|TRBJ2-3|TRBV10-2
CASCRGAGVTDTQYF
TGCGCCAGTTGCCGGGGGGCGGGAGTCACAGATACGCAGTATTTT
>-|TRBD1|TRBJ2-7|TRBV7-9
CASSPAWDRDYEQYF
TGTGCCAGCAGCCCCGCCTGGGACAGGGACTACGAGCAGTACTTC
>-|-|TRBJ1-1|TRBV25-1
CATATRGTEAFF
TGTGCCACTGCAACACGCGGCACTGAAGCTTTCTTT
>-|-|TRBJ1-1|TRBV5-4
CASSLRGTNTEAFF
TGTGCCAGCAGCTTGAGGGGTACGAACACTGAAGCTTTCTTT
>-|TRBD2|TRBJ2-3|TRBV11-3
CASSLGLAGDSDTQYF
TGTGCCAGCAGCTTAGGTCTAGCGGGAGACTCAGATACGCAGTATTTT
>-|-|TRBJ1-1|TRBV7-3
CASSLNRVGNTEAFF
TGTGCCAGCAGCTTAAACAGGGTTGGGAACACTGAAGCTTTCTTT
>-|TRBD1|TRBJ1-2|TRBV9
CASSVDGTGGGGYTF
TGTGCCAGCAGCGTTGACGGGACAGGGGGAGGCGGCTACACCTTC
>-|TRBD2|TRBJ2-3|TRBV5-4
CASSLGLAGSDTQYF
TGTGCCAGCAGCTTGGGGCTAGCGGGATCAGATACGCAGTATTTT
>-|TRBD2|TRBJ2-5|TRBV25-1
CASSDGPGRGETQYF
TGTGCCAGCAGTGACGGCCCGGGGCGGGGGGAGACCCAGTACTTC
>-|TRBD2|TRBJ2-3|TRBV6-1
CASSLEAGGDTQYF
TGTGCCAGCAGCTTGGAGGCGGGGGGAGATACGCAGTATTTT
>-|TRBD2|TRBJ2-7|TRBV19
CASSWTSGRDEQYF
TGTGCCAGTAGCTGGACTAGCGGGAGGGACGAGCAGTACTTC
>-|TRBD1|TRBJ1-1|TRBV19
CASSIRDRGYTEAFF
TGTGCCAGTAGTATCCGGGACAGGGGATACACTGAAGCTTTCTTT
>-|-|TRBJ1-2|TRBV18
CASSPSATNMGYTF
TGTGCCAGCTCTCCGTCGGCCACTAACATGGGCTACACCTTC
>-|-|TRBJ2-1|TRBV25-1
CASSVFYSSTFYNEQFF
TGTGCCAGCAGTGTTTTTTACTCCTCCACCTTCTACAATGAGCAGTTCTTC
>-|TRBD2|TRBJ2-2|TRBV11-2
CASRAAPGTSGAREGELFF
TGTGCCAGCAGAGCAGCCCCCGGGACTAGCGGGGCGCGGGAAGGGGAGCTGTTTTTT
>-|-|TRBJ1-1|TRBV29-1
CSVGARVGNTEAFF
TGCAGCGTTGGAGCCAGGGTCGGGAACACTGAAGCTTTCTTT
>once|-|TRBJ2-5|TRBV18
CASSPRGETQYF
TGTGCCAGCTCACCGCGGGGAGAGACCCAGTACTTC
>-|-|TRBJ2-7|TRBV21-1
CASSKYLTLDRCHYEQYF
TGTGCCAGCAGCAAATATCTTACCCTAGACAGGTGCCACTACGAGCAGTACTTC
>-|TRBD1|TRBJ1-6|TRBV27
CASSLLGTGGESPLHF
TGTGCCAGCAGTCTCCTTGGGACAGGGGGCGAATCACCCCTCCACTTT
>-|TRBD1|TRBJ1-1|TRBV11-3
CASSSQGALNTEAFF
TGTGCCAGCAGCTCGCAGGGGGCCTTGAACACTGAAGCTTTCTTT
>-|TRBD1|TRBJ1-2|TRBV7-2
CASSFNQGTARILYTF
TGTGCCAGCAGCTTCAATCAGGGGACAGCACGCATTCTCTACACCTTC
>-|-|TRBJ1-1|TRBV6-1
CASSEMGGRWAFF
TGTGCCAGCAGTGAAATGGGAGGACGGTGGGCTTTCTTT
>-|TRBD1|TRBJ1-5|TRBV4-1
CASSRSPGDRGYSNQPQHF
TGCGCCAGCAGCCGGTCCCCGGGGGACAGGGGATATAGCAATCAGCCCCAGCATTTT
>-|-|TRBJ1-2|TRBV6-5
CASSSGTPSYGYTF
TGTGCCAGCAGTTCCGGGACACCCAGTTATGGCTACACCTTC
>-|TRBD1|TRBJ1-5|TRBV27
CASSPTGGNQPQHF
TGTGCCAGCAGTCCGACAGGGGGCAATCAGCCCCAGCATTTT
>-|TRBD1|TRBJ2-3|TRBV2
CASSEDRGADTQYF
TGTGCCAGCAGTGAGGACAGGGGTGCAGATACGCAGTATTTT
>-|TRBD1|TRBJ1-2|TRBV6-6
CASKAGDRGLRGYTF
TGTGCCAGCAAAGCGGGGGACAGGGGCCTTCGTGGCTACACCTTC
>-|-|TRBJ2-7|TRBV5-4
CASSLGGGVGEQYF
TGTGCCAGCAGCTTGGGGGGCGGGGTGGGCGAGCAGTACTTC
>-|-|TRBJ1-4|TRBV29-1
CSVDKIGDNEKLFF
TGCAGCGTTGATAAAATAGGGGATAATGAAAAACTGTTTTTT
>-|TRBD2|TRBJ2-1|TRBV4-3
CASSREPGLAGPEEQFF
TGCGCCAGCAGCCGGGAACCGGGACTAGCGGGCCCAGAAGAGCAGTTCTTC
>-|TRBD1|TRBJ1-3|TRBV5-4
CASSLVGQERENTIYF
TGTGCCAGCAGCTTGGTTGGACAGGAGCGTGAAAACACCATATATTTT
>once|-|TRBJ2-7|TRBV27
CASSLWPGSYEQYF
TGTGCCAGCAGTTTATGGCCAGGATCCTACGAGCAGTACTTC
>-|TRBD2|TRBJ2-7|TRBV6-5
CASTPRGDSSYEQYF
TGTGCCAGCACCCCCCGGGGGGATAGCTCCTACGAGCAGTACTTC
>few|-|TRBJ2-7|TRBV5-1
CASSLDPVYEQYF
TGCGCCAGCAGCTTGGACCCGGTCTACGAGCAGTACTTC
>-|-|TRBJ2-7|TRBV6-5
CASSYYTGYEQYF
TGTGCCAGCAGTTACTATACAGGCTACGAGCAGTACTTC
>-|TRBD2|TRBJ2-7|TRBV7-2
CASSLAGTSVLAGSYEQYF
TGTGCCAGCAGCCTCGCCGGGACTAGCGTGCTGGCGGGCTCCTACGAGCAGTACTTC
>once|TRBD1|TRBJ1-1|TRBV7-9
CASSSQGSTEAFF
TGTGCCAGCAGCTCACAGGGGTCCACTGAAGCTTTCTTT
>once|TRBD1|TRBJ1-2|TRBV19
CASSLAGTGGYGYTF
TGTGCCAGTAGTCTAGCCGGGACAGGGGGATATGGCTACACCTTC
>-|TRBD1|TRBJ2-7|TRBV27
CATAGGSHQEQYF
TGTGCCACCGCAGGGGGCTCGCATCAGGAGCAGTACTTC
>-|-|TRBJ1-3|TRBV4-3
CASSQDIRGGDGNTIYF
TGCGCCAGCAGCCAAGATATAAGAGGGGGAGATGGAAACACCATATATTTT
>-|-|TRBJ1-4|TRBV19
CASSRRLYEKLFF
TGTGCCAGTAGTCGCAGACTGTATGAAAAACTGTTTTTT
>-|-|TRBJ2-3|TRBV15
CATSRDLNRILNTDTQYF
TGTGCCACCAGCAGAGACCTAAACAGGATATTAAACACAGATACGCAGTATTTT
>-|-|TRBJ1-2|TRBV29-1
CSVGREFDRYGFYGYTF
TGCAGCGTTGGGCGGGAATTCGACAGATATGGCTTCTATGGCTACACCTTC
>-|TRBD2|TRBJ2-6|TRBV11-3
CASSWGGTSGANVLTF
TGTGCCAGCAGCTGGGGGGGGACCTCTGGGGCCAACGTCCTGACTTTC
>-|-|TRBJ1-1|TRBV5-4
CASSLVVNTEAFF
TGTGCCAGCAGCTTGGTCGTCAACACTGAAGCTTTCTTT
>-|-|TRBJ1-5|TRBV4-1
CASSQVGGGHNQPQHF
TGCGCCAGCAGCCAAGTAGGCGGCGGTCACAATCAGCCCCAGCATTTT
>-|TRBD1|TRBJ1-2|TRBV12-5
CASGLVPGGSAARGYTF
TGTGCTAGTGGTTTGGTACCAGGGGGCTCCGCCGCACGGGGCTACACCTTC
>-|TRBD1|TRBJ1-2|TRBV7-9
CASSLPGDRGYGYTF
TGTGCCAGCAGCCTTCCCGGGGACAGGGGCTATGGCTACACCTTC
>-|-|TRBJ1-2|TRBV30
CAWSVLVGYTF
TGTGCCTGGAGTGTACTTGTGGGCTACACCTTC
>few|-|TRBJ1-4|TRBV1
CTSSQDDCGDREDEKLFF
TGCACCAGCAGCCAAGACGACTGCGGGGACAGGGAGGACGAAAAACTGTTTTTT
>-|-|TRBJ2-2|TRBV6-1
CASSERESGELFF
TGTGCCAGCAGTGAACGGGAGTCCGGGGAGCTGTTTTTT
>-|TRBD2|TRBJ2-5|TRBV6-6
CASRQGLLNETQYF
TGTGCCAGCAGGCAGGGACTATTAAACGAGACCCAGTACTTC
>-|TRBD1|TRBJ2-3|TRBV5-6
CASSSQGEDTDTQYF
TGTGCCAGCAGCTCACAGGGGGAGGACACAGATACGCAGTATTTT
>once|TRBD2|TRBJ2-2|TRBV11-3
CASEEGRAGVGTGELFF
TGTGCCAGCGAGGAGGGGCGGGCGGGAGTAGGTACCGGGGAGCTGTTTTTT
>-|TRBD2|TRBJ2-3|TRBV6-4
CASSVSGRDTQYF
TGTGCCAGCAGTGTCAGCGGGAGGGATACGCAGTATTTT
>-|-|TRBJ1-1|TRBV5-1
CASSFSGMNTEAFF
TGCGCCAGCAGCTTTTCGGGAATGAACACTGAAGCTTTCTTT
>-|-|TRBJ1-4|TRBV18
CASATPGGEKLFF
TGTGCCAGCGCCACCCCGGGAGGGGAAAAACTGTTTTTT
>-|TRBD1|TRBJ1-1|TRBV6-5
CASSLGQGKAFF
TGTGCCAGCAGTTTAGGACAGGGGAAAGCTTTCTTT